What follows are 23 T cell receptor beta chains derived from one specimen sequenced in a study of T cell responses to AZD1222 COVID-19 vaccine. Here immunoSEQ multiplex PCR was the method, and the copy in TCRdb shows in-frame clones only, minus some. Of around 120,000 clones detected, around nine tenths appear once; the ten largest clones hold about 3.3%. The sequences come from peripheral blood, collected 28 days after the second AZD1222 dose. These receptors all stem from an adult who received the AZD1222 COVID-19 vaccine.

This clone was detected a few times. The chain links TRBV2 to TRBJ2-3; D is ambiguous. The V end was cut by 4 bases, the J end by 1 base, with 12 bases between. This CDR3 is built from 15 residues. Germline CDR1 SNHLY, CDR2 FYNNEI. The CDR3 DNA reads TGTGCCAGCAGTGGGGTTTCGAGCCGCACAGATACGCAGTATTTT. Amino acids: CASSGVSSRTDTQYF. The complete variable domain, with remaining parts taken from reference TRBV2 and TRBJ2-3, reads EPEVTQTPSHQVTQMGQEVILRCVPISNHLYFYWYRQILGQKVEFLVSFYNNEISEKSEIFDDQFSVERPDGSNFTLKIRSTKLEDSAMYFCASSGVSSRTDTQYFGPGTRLTVL.

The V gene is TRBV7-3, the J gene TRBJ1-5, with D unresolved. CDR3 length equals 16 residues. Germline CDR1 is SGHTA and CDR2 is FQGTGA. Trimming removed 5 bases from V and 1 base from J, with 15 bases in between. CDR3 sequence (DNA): TGTGCCAGCAGCAGACCCGTGGGGAGCAGCAATCAGCCCCAGCATTTT. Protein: CASSRPVGSSNQPQHF.

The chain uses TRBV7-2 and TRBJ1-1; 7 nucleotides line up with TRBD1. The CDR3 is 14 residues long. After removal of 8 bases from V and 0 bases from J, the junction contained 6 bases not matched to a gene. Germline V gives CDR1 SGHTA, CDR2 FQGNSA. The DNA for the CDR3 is TGTGCCAGCTTCCGGGACAGCATGAACACTGAAGCTTTCTTT. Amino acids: CASFRDSMNTEAFF.

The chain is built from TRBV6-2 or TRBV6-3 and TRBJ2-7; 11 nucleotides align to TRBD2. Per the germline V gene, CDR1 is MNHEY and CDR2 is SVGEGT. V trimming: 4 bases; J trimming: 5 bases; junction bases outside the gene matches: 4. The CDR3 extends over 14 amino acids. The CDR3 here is CASSLLAGEDEQYF. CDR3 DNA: TGTGCCAGCAGTTTACTAGCGGGGGAGGACGAGCAGTACTTC.

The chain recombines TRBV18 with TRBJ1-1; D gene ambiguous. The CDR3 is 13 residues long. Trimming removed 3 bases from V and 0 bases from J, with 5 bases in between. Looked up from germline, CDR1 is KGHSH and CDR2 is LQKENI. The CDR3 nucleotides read TGTGCCAGCTCACCTCAAATGAACACTGAAGCTTTCTTT. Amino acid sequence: CASSPQMNTEAFF.

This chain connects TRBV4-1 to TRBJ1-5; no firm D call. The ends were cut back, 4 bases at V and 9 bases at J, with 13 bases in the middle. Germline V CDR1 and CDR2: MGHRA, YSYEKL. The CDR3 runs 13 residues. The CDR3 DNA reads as TGCGCCAGCAGCCCGCGAAGTGTCGGGCCCCAGCATTTT. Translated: CASSPRSVGPQHF.

The CDR3 reads CASSSTSGSSGNTIYF. The DNA of the CDR3 is TGCGCCAGCAGTTCTACCAGCGGGAGCTCTGGAAACACCATATATTTT. The chain is built from TRBV5-1 and TRBJ1-3; no definite D call. This CDR3 spans 16 amino acids. V was trimmed by 5 bases and J by 0 bases, leaving 15 bases between them. The germline V gene has CDR1 SGHRS and CDR2 YFSETQ.

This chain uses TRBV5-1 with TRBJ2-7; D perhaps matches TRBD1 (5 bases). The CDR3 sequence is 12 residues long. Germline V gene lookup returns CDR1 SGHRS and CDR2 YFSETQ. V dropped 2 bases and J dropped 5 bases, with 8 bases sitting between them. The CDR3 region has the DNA TGCGCCAGCAGCTTTGGCAGGGACGAGCAGTACTTC. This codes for CASSFGRDEQYF.

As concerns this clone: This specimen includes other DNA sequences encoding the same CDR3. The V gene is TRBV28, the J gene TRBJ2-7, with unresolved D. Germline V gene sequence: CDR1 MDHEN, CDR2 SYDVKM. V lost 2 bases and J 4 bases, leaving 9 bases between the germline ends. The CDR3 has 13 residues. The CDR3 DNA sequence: TGTGCCAGCAGTTTACCCAGTAGGTACGAGCAGTACTTC. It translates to CASSLPSRYEQYF.

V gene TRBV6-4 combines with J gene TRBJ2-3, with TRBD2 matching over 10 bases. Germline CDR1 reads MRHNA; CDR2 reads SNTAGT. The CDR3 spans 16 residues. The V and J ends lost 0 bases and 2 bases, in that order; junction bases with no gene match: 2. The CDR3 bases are TGTGCCAGCAGTGACTCGGGGACTAGCGACACAGATACGCAGTATTTT. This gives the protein CASSDSGTSDTDTQYF.

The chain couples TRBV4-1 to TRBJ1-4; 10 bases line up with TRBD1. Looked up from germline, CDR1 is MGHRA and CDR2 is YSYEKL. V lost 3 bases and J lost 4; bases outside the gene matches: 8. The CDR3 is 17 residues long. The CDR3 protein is CASSQSGTGVVNEKLFF. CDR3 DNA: TGCGCCAGCAGCCAGTCCGGGACAGGGGTTGTTAATGAAAAACTGTTTTTT.

CDR3 nucleotides: TGTGCCAGCAGCCAAGAGCAGCGGGCCCAAGAGACCCAGTACTTC. Translating it yields CASSQEQRAQETQYF. This chain connects TRBV14 to TRBJ2-5; D might be TRBD2 (6 bases). Germline CDR1 reads SGHDN; CDR2 reads FVKESK. V was clipped by 0 bases and J by 1 base, with 9 bases between them. The CDR3 has 15 residues.

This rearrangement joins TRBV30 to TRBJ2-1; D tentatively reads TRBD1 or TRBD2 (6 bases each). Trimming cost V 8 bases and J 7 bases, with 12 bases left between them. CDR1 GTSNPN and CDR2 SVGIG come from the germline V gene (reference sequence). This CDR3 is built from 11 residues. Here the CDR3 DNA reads TGTGCCAGGGGGGCATTGAATGAGCAGTTCTTC. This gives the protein CARGALNEQFF.

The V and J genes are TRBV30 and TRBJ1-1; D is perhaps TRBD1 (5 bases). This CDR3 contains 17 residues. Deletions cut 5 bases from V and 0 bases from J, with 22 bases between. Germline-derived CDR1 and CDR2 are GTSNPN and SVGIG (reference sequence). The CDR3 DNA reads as TGTGCCTGGGGGGGGAGGGTCCGGCCGGAGGTGAACACTGAAGCTTTCTTT. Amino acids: CAWGGRVRPEVNTEAFF. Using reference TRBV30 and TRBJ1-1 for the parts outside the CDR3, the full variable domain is SQTIHQWPATLVQPVGSPLSLECTVEGTSNPNLYWYRQAAGRGLQLLFYSVGIGQISSEVPQNLSASRPQDRQFILSSKKLLLSDSGFYLCAWGGRVRPEVNTEAFFGQGTRLTVV.

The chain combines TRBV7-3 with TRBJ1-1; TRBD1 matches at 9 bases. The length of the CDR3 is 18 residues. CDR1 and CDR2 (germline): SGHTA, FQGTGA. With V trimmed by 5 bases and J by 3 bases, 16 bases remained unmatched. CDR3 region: CASSPRYGTGRKDTEAFF. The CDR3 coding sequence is TGTGCCAGCAGCCCGCGATACGGGACAGGGAGAAAGGACACTGAAGCTTTCTTT.

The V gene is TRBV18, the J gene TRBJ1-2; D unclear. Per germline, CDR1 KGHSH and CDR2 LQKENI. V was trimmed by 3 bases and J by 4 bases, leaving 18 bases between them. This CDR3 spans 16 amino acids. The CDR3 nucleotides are TGTGCCAGCTCACCCGCAGCCCAGGCGGGGTTCTATGGCTACACCTTC. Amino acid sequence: CASSPAAQAGFYGYTF.

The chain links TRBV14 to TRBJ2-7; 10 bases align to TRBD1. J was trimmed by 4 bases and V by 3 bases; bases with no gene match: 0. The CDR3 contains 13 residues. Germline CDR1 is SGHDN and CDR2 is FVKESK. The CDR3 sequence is CASSQDRGYEQYF. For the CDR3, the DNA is TGTGCCAGCAGCCAGGACAGGGGGTACGAGCAGTACTTC.

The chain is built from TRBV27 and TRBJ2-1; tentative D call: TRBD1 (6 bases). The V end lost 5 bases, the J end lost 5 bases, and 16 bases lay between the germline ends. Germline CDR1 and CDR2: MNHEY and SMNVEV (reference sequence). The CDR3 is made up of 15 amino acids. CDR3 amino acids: CASSLGTLNHNEQFF. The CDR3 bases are TGTGCCAGCAGTCTCGGGACACTCAACCACAATGAGCAGTTCTTC.

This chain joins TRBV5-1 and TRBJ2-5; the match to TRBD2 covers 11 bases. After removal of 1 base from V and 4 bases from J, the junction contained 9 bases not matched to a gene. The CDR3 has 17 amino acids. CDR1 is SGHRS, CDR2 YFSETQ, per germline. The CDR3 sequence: CASSLNLAGGRGETQYF. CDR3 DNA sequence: TGCGCCAGCAGCTTGAACCTAGCGGGGGGCCGGGGAGAGACCCAGTACTTC.

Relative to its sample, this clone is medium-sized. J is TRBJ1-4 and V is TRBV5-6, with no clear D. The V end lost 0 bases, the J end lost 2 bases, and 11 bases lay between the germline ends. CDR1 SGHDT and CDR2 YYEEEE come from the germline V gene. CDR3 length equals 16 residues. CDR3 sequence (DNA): TGTGCCAGCAGCTTGGGACCGGGTTCCACTAATGAAAAACTGTTTTTT. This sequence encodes CASSLGPGSTNEKLFF.

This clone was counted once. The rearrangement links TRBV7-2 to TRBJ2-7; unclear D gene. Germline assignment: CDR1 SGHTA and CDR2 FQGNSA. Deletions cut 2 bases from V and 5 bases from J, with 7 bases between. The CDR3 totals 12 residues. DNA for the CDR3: TGTGCCAGCAGCTTATACCGGCACGAGCAGTACTTC. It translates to CASSLYRHEQYF.

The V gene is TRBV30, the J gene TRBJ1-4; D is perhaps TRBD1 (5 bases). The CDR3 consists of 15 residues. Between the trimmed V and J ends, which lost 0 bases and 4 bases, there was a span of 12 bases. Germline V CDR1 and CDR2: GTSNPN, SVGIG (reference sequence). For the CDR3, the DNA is TGTGCCTGGAGTGTACGGGGGAAGGGTAATGAAAAACTGTTTTTT. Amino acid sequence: CAWSVRGKGNEKLFF.

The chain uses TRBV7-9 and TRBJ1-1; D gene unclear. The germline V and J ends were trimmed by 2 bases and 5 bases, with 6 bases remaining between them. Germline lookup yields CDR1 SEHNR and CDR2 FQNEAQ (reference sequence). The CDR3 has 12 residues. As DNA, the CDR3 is TGTGCCAGCAGCTTATCGGTGACTGAAGCTTTCTTT. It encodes CASSLSVTEAFF.